This TCR beta chain was recovered during a study of T-cell reconstitution after alpha-beta-depleted transplantation in children. Study-level points and caveats: Reports say that about two months after transplant, the alpha-beta T cells came out of several hundred graft clones that had expanded. For some patients, TCRbeta diversity was high at day 60 because of recipient T cells and thymic progenitors that survived. T cells produced anew were the main source of T-cell counts and diversity one year after transplant.

The sample holds many counts of this clonotype. No antigen is known for it. The library targeted TCRbeta and was prepared with unique molecular identifiers. TCRdb reprocessed the PCR reads with MiXCR, giving one entry per CDR3 protein. The table lists 450,000 to 600,000 distinct CDR3 sequences, 13% of them singletons, with about 2% in the top ten. This CDR3 contains 18 residues. CDR1 SQVTM and CDR2 ANQGSEA come from the germline V gene. With 1 base removed from V and 7 bases from J, the gap between germline ends came to 26 bases. Sequences were derived from PBMCs, mostly from graft donor cells, sampled 360 days after TCRalphabeta/CD19-depleted stem cell transplant. This rearrangement joins TRBV29-1 to TRBJ2-1, with D possibly TRBD2 on 6 matching bases. This clonotype was sampled from a male patient younger than 18 who had a stem cell transplant for acute myeloid leukemia, so the T cells may come from the graft donor. Written as DNA, the CDR3 is TGCAGCGTTGAAGTCTTGGGCAGAATCGGCGGGATGGGGAATGAGCAGTTCTTC. This codes for CSVEVLGRIGGMGNEQFF.